Listed below are T cell receptor beta chains from one sample, sequenced in a study of regulatory T cells in long-lasting Graves disease. MiXCR, applied by TCRdb to the multiplex PCR reads, yields one record per CDR3 protein. The data show around 450,000 distinct CDR3 sequences, 20% to 25% seen once. Sequences were derived from peripheral blood mononuclear cells (PBMCs), sampled when the disease was refractory, from a patient treated with antithyroid drugs. These receptors originate from a female donor with Graves disease. Each CDR3 is given with its conserved first and last residue. Each record gives: CDR3 DNA, CDR3 protein, V gene, clone size, J gene, D gene. A D gene is named only where the DNA matches it firmly. Not every row has a clone size; where given, it reads once, few, many or a size class.

CDR3 DNA: TGTGCCAGCAGGCCCTGGGGTTGGGGCCTCAATAGCAATCAGCCCCAGCATTTT
CDR3 protein: CASRPWGWGLNSNQPQHF
V gene: TRBV28
clone size: many
J gene: TRBJ1-5
D gene: NA

CDR3 DNA: TGTGCCAGCAGTCCACGTCGGGGGGCAGGGGTACCCTACGAGCAGTACTTC
CDR3 protein: CASSPRRGAGVPYEQYF
V gene: TRBV7-8
clone size: NA
J gene: TRBJ2-7
D gene: NA

CDR3 DNA: TGTGCCACCTCTCCCCGTGGGAATGAAAAACTGTTTTTT
CDR3 protein: CATSPRGNEKLFF
V gene: TRBV6-1
clone size: many
J gene: TRBJ1-4
D gene: NA

CDR3 DNA: TGTGCCAGCAGACCCGACAGCACTAATGAAAAACTGTTTTTT
CDR3 protein: CASRPDSTNEKLFF
V gene: TRBV12-3/TRBV12-4
clone size: few
J gene: TRBJ1-4
D gene: NA

CDR3 DNA: TGTGCCAGCAGTCTTTGGGGGTTCCTCAGAGAGACAGGTTCAGAGACCCAGTACTTC
CDR3 protein: CASSLWGFLRETGSETQYF
V gene: TRBV28
clone size: few
J gene: TRBJ2-5
D gene: NA

CDR3 DNA: TGTGCCACCAGCCCGCGGTTGGGGAGGGGCAGCAATCAGCCCCAGCATTTT
CDR3 protein: CATSPRLGRGSNQPQHF
V gene: TRBV15
clone size: NA
J gene: TRBJ1-5
D gene: NA

CDR3 DNA: TGTGCCAGCAGTTACCCACGGGGAGCGAACACTGAAGCTTTCTTT
CDR3 protein: CASSYPRGANTEAFF
V gene: TRBV6-2/TRBV6-3
clone size: many
J gene: TRBJ1-1
D gene: NA

CDR3 DNA: TGTGCCAGCAGTGGACTAGCGGAAGAGACCCAGTACTTC
CDR3 protein: CASSGLAEETQYF
V gene: TRBV12-3/TRBV12-4
clone size: many
J gene: TRBJ2-5
D gene: TRBD2

CDR3 DNA: TGTGCCAGCAGCTTAACAGGGTCTGGCACAGATACGCAGTATTTT
CDR3 protein: CASSLTGSGTDTQYF
V gene: TRBV7-9
clone size: NA
J gene: TRBJ2-3
D gene: NA

CDR3 DNA: TGCAGCGTTGGTCGTAAAATGAACACTGAAGCTTTCTTT
CDR3 protein: CSVGRKMNTEAFF
V gene: TRBV29-1
clone size: few
J gene: TRBJ1-1
D gene: NA

CDR3 DNA: TGTGCCAGCAGCTTATCGGAAAGGGGAAATCAGCCCCAGCATTTT
CDR3 protein: CASSLSERGNQPQHF
V gene: TRBV7-9
clone size: many
J gene: TRBJ1-5
D gene: NA

CDR3 DNA: TGTGCCAGCATCGAAGGAGGTGGGCTGAACACTGAAGCTTTCTTT
CDR3 protein: CASIEGGGLNTEAFF
V gene: TRBV6-1
clone size: NA
J gene: TRBJ1-1
D gene: NA

CDR3 DNA: TGCAGCGTTCTCCTAGCTGGCGGAGTGATCATTCAGTACTTC
CDR3 protein: CSVLLAGGVIIQYF
V gene: TRBV29-1
clone size: many
J gene: TRBJ2-4
D gene: NA

CDR3 DNA: TGTGCCAGCAGCTTCCAGGACAGGGAAGGCTATGGCTACACCTTC
CDR3 protein: CASSFQDREGYGYTF
V gene: TRBV5-4
clone size: NA
J gene: TRBJ1-2
D gene: TRBD1

CDR3 DNA: TGTGCCAGCAGTCTCGAGGACAGCTGGAACACTGAAGCTTTCTTT
CDR3 protein: CASSLEDSWNTEAFF
V gene: TRBV28
clone size: many
J gene: TRBJ1-1
D gene: NA

CDR3 DNA: TGTGCCAGCAGGGGAGGAGGACTTTATGAAAAACTGTTTTTT
CDR3 protein: CASRGGGLYEKLFF
V gene: TRBV6-1
clone size: NA
J gene: TRBJ1-4
D gene: NA

CDR3 DNA: TGTGCCAGCAGCGTGTTGAGTAACACTGAAGCTTTCTTT
CDR3 protein: CASSVLSNTEAFF
V gene: TRBV9
clone size: many
J gene: TRBJ1-1
D gene: NA

CDR3 DNA: TGCAGCGGGCAGGCTAGCGGGAGAGCCTACCAAGAGACCCAGTACTTC
CDR3 protein: CSGQASGRAYQETQYF
V gene: TRBV29-1
clone size: NA
J gene: TRBJ2-5
D gene: TRBD2

CDR3 DNA: TGCGCCAGCAGCGCGAAATGGGAGACTGAAGCTTTCTTT
CDR3 protein: CASSAKWETEAFF
V gene: TRBV5-1
clone size: many
J gene: TRBJ1-1
D gene: NA

CDR3 DNA: TGTGCCAGCAGTTTGTCACAGCCCCTTACCACTGAAGCTTTCTTT
CDR3 protein: CASSLSQPLTTEAFF
V gene: TRBV28
clone size: many
J gene: TRBJ1-1
D gene: NA

CDR3 DNA: TGTGCCAGCAGTTCTCTTACAGGGGAATGGGACTACTCACCCCTCCACTTT
CDR3 protein: CASSSLTGEWDYSPLHF
V gene: TRBV28
clone size: many
J gene: TRBJ1-6
D gene: TRBD1

CDR3 DNA: TGTGCCAGTAGTATGATGAGGGGCAATTCACCCCTCCACTTT
CDR3 protein: CASSMMRGNSPLHF
V gene: TRBV19
clone size: NA
J gene: TRBJ1-6
D gene: NA

CDR3 DNA: TGTGCCAGCAGTTATCAACCCCGTTTGGAGTCACCCCTCCACTTT
CDR3 protein: CASSYQPRLESPLHF
V gene: TRBV6-2/TRBV6-3
clone size: NA
J gene: TRBJ1-6
D gene: NA